This TCR beta chain was identified in a study of metastatic and nonmetastatic thyroid tumors. General study results and limits: As reported, TCR beta diversity in blood and tumor was significantly higher in malignant thyroid tumors than in benign nodules.

Nobody among the patients had been given any treatment before thyroid surgery. This clone came up a few times. The antigen remains unidentified. The CDR3 sequence is 13 residues long. Trimming stripped 9 bases from V and 0 bases from J, with 11 bases between. Germline CDR1 and CDR2: MNHNS and SASEGT. In the authors' methods: To classify distant metastasis in papillary thyroid cancer, a model was built from CDR3 differences across clinicopathological groups. Using MiXCR, TCRdb re-called clones from the PCR reads. TCRdb's processing, not the study's, gives the V and J calls here. The table includes around 17,000 clones, around 12% detected once.

This sequence was found in a female donor with papillary thyroid cancer or a benign thyroid nodule (not recorded which). Some clones in this sample may be carry-over from other donors' samples. The chain is built from TRBV6-1 and TRBJ1-1; a possible D gene is TRBD1 (5 bases). Sequencing was carried out using tumor tissue. CDR3 sequence reads: CASAGRMNTEAFF. For the CDR3, the DNA is TGTGCCAGTGCGGGACGGATGAACACTGAAGCTTTCTTT.